A single sample gave rise to the 29 T cell receptor beta chains below, sequenced in a study of response to subunit inactivated influenza vaccine. In TCRdb, the RT-PCR reads were re-called with MiXCR into one record per CDR3 protein. This sample has approximately 500,000 distinct CDR3 sequences, with 11% to 15% found just once. The source was PBMCs from blood, collected roughly 13 days after vaccination. These receptors originate from a man in his forties or fifties who received an inactivated influenza vaccine.

Note on this clonotype: A much larger clone differs from this one at a single base, so this may be a read error. J is TRBJ2-7 and V is TRBV5-1; no clear D gene. The J call may not be correct, given that the DNA end is closer to TRBJ2-1. CDR1 is SGHRS, CDR2 YFSETQ, per germline. The CDR3 runs 14 residues. The CDR3 DNA reads TGCGCCAGCAGCTTGGAGTCAGCCTCCTACGAGCAGTTCTTC. Protein: CASSLESASYEQFF.

The V call is TRBV12-3 or TRBV12-4, the J call TRBJ2-7; perhaps TRBD1 as D (6 bases). V was shortened by 5 bases and J by 2 bases, with 13 bases between the two germline ends. The CDR3 spans 14 residues. CDR3 nucleotides: TGTGCCAGCAGTATTAGGGGGATCGCCTACGAGCAGTACTTC. It yields the protein CASSIRGIAYEQYF.

The V and J genes are TRBV5-1 and TRBJ2-7; D is unclear. The length of the CDR3 is 13 residues. The V gene's germline CDR1 is SGHRS and CDR2 YFSETQ. The V and J ends lost 0 bases and 6 bases respectively, with 10 bases between them. CDR3 DNA: TGCGCCAGCAGCTTGGATAATTGGAGCGAGCAGTACTTC. This gives the protein CASSLDNWSEQYF.

The chain links TRBV12-3 or TRBV12-4 to TRBJ1-6; no clear D. V was cut by 8 bases and J by 5 bases, with 13 bases left in between. The CDR3 is 14 amino acids. CDR3 residues: CASSQTKNNSPLHF. The DNA for the CDR3 is TGTGCCAGCTCCCAGACAAAGAATAATTCACCCCTCCACTTT.

This clonotype was seen only a few times. This sequence joins TRBV20-1 and TRBJ1-2, with a possible D match to TRBD1 (6 bases). The V gene lost 3 bases and the J gene lost 4 bases, with 15 bases spanning the gap. From germline, CDR1 is DFQATT and CDR2 SNEGSKA (reference sequence). This CDR3 spans 14 amino acids. CDR3: CSARSQGFIYGYTF. The DNA of the CDR3 is TGCAGTGCTAGGTCTCAGGGGTTTATCTATGGCTACACCTTC.

This clonotype was seen more than once but under ten times. The chain uses TRBV20-1 and TRBJ2-7; TRBD2 aligns across 9 bases. CDR1 and CDR2 from the germline V gene are DFQATT and SNEGSKA (reference sequence). Losses at the gene ends were 5 bases for V and 0 bases for J; bases not matched to a gene: 5. This CDR3 region has 14 residues. CDR3 loop: CSALALAGSYEQYF. CDR3 bases: TGCAGTGCTTTAGCACTAGCGGGCTCCTACGAGCAGTACTTC.

The CDR3 nucleotides read TGCAGTGCTAGGGGGGCTAACTATGGCTACACCTTC. It yields the protein CSARGANYGYTF. J is TRBJ1-2 and V is TRBV20-1, with a tentative D call TRBD1 (5 bases). The CDR3 spans 12 residues. Per the germline V gene, CDR1 is DFQATT and CDR2 is SNEGSKA (reference sequence). V was pared by 3 bases and J by 0 bases, with 5 bases between.

This clonotype showed up just a few times. The V call is TRBV20-1, the J call TRBJ2-1; D is uncertain. The germline gives CDR1 DFQATT, CDR2 SNEGSKA (reference sequence). The CDR3 loop spans 15 amino acids. The V and J ends lost 0 bases and 6 bases respectively, with 15 bases between them. Here the CDR3 DNA reads TGCAGTGCTAGAGACCCTGTCGGTCTCGCCAATGAGCAGTTCTTC. As protein: CSARDPVGLANEQFF.

A few counts support this clonotype. The chain couples TRBV14 to TRBJ2-3; either TRBD1 or TRBD2 may supply D (5 bases each). Trimming took 2 bases from V and 6 from J, leaving 12 bases between them. The length of the CDR3 is 14 residues. Per germline, CDR1 SGHDN and CDR2 FVKESK. CDR3 sequence: CASSQRDLRDTQYF. The CDR3 DNA reads as TGTGCCAGCAGCCAACGGGACCTCCGGGATACGCAGTATTTT.

The chain couples TRBV9 to TRBJ2-1; 14 bases are a match to TRBD2. J was trimmed by 9 bases and V by 2 bases; bases with no gene match: 10. The CDR3 is 17 residues long. Germline lookup yields CDR1 SGDLS and CDR2 YYNGEE. CDR3 sequence: CASSVGLAGEITSEQFF. The CDR3 region has the DNA TGTGCCAGCAGCGTGGGACTAGCGGGAGAAATAACGAGTGAGCAGTTCTTC.

This clonotype came up a few times. The chain employs TRBV12-3 or TRBV12-4 and TRBJ2-2; maybe TRBD1 (5 bases). The CDR3 loop spans 15 amino acids. V was shortened by 4 bases and J by 2 bases, with 11 bases between the two germline ends. CDR3 in amino acids: CASSSDTVNTGELFF. For the CDR3, the DNA is TGTGCCAGCAGTTCGGACACAGTCAACACCGGGGAGCTGTTTTTT.

The table lists this clonotype with many counts. This sequence joins TRBV9 and TRBJ2-5, with D perhaps TRBD2 (6 bases). CDR1 and CDR2 (germline): SGDLS, YYNGEE. The ends were cut back, 4 bases at V and 5 bases at J, with 18 bases in the middle. The CDR3 is 15 amino acids. The CDR3 spells CASSPSGGASETQYF. CDR3 sequence (DNA): TGTGCCAGCAGCCCCAGCGGCGGGGCATCGGAGACCCAGTACTTC.

This clonotype was detected only a few times. This chain uses TRBV5-6 with TRBJ1-5; TRBD1 is a possible D gene (6 bases). Germline-derived CDR1 and CDR2 are SGHDT and YYEEEE. Between the trimmed V and J ends, which lost 2 bases and 5 bases, there was a span of 11 bases. The CDR3 has 14 residues. The DNA for the CDR3 is TGTGCCAGCAGCTTTAGGGGGGCGTATCAGCCCCAGCATTTT. The encoded protein is CASSFRGAYQPQHF. Full variable domain (remainder filled in from reference TRBV5-6 and TRBJ1-5): DAGVTQSPTHLIKTRGQQVTLRCSPKSGHDTVSWYQQALGQGPQFIFQYYEEEERQRGNFPDRFSGHQFPNYSSELNVNALLLGDSALYLCASSFRGAYQPQHFGDGTRLSIL.

There are a few counts of this clonotype. V gene TRBV20-1 combines with J gene TRBJ2-2; D is unresolved. V was shortened by 0 bases and J by 7 bases, with 9 bases between the two germline ends. The CDR3 consists of 13 residues. Germline V gives CDR1 DFQATT, CDR2 SNEGSKA (reference sequence). CDR3 DNA: TGCAGTGCTAGAGATGTAAAGGTCGGGGAGCTGTTTTTT. Translating gives CSARDVKVGELFF.

This rearrangement joins TRBV6-1 to TRBJ2-5; a possible D gene is TRBD2 (6 bases). CDR1 MNHNS and CDR2 SASEGT come from the germline V gene. The CDR3 has 14 residues. V dropped 6 bases and J dropped 5 bases, with 16 bases sitting between them. CDR3 amino acids: CASSHGGSVETQYF. CDR3 DNA: TGTGCCAGCAGCCATGGGGGGAGTGTGGAGACCCAGTACTTC.

J is TRBJ2-1 and V is TRBV24-1; D is undetermined. The CDR3 extends over 16 amino acids. V shed 9 bases and J shed 3 bases, with 20 bases lying between them. CDR1 and CDR2 (germline): KGHDR, SFDVKD. CDR3 protein: CATSISKTGVYNEQFF. The CDR3 DNA sequence: TGTGCCACCTCAATAAGCAAGACTGGCGTCTACAATGAGCAGTTCTTC.

This sequence joins TRBV6-5 and TRBJ2-1, with 10 bases identical to TRBD1. Germline V gene data show CDR1 as MNHEY and CDR2 as SVGAGI. The CDR3 has 12 amino acids. With 6 bases clipped from V and 10 bases from J, the junction kept 3 bases outside the gene matches. CDR3 sequence reads: CASRPTGGEQFF. The DNA of the CDR3 is TGTGCCAGCAGGCCGACAGGGGGCGAGCAGTTCTTC.

The rearrangement joins TRBV20-1 to TRBJ2-2; 13 bases are shared with TRBD2. Germline V gene data show CDR1 as DFQATT and CDR2 as SNEGSKA (reference sequence). J lost 6 bases, V lost 6 bases, and 10 bases had no gene match. The length of the CDR3 is 16 residues. Written as DNA, the CDR3 is TGCAGTGCGTGGACTAGCGGGAGCCTCGGCGCCGGGGAGCTGTTTTTT. Translating gives CSAWTSGSLGAGELFF.

This sequence joins TRBV7-2 and TRBJ1-1, with D perhaps matching TRBD1 (5 bases). The CDR3 is 13 amino acids. V gave up 1 base and J gave up 11 bases, with 14 bases separating them. CDR1 is SGHTA, CDR2 FQGNSA, per germline. The CDR3 DNA reads TGTGCCAGCAGCTTAGAGGGGCTGCGGGGGGCTTTCTTT. Its translation: CASSLEGLRGAFF.

The V call is TRBV14, the J call TRBJ1-4; 9 bases map to TRBD1. The V and J ends lost 0 bases and 7 bases, in that order; junction bases with no gene match: 6. There are 16 residues in the CDR3. Germline V gives CDR1 SGHDN, CDR2 FVKESK. CDR3 loop: CASSQDLQTGGEKLFF. CDR3 sequence (DNA): TGTGCCAGCAGCCAAGATCTTCAGACAGGGGGTGAAAAACTGTTTTTT.

This rearrangement joins TRBV5-6 to TRBJ1-2; D gene unclear. Trimming pared 0 bases from V and 4 bases from J, leaving 10 bases between. CDR3 length: 14 amino acids. From germline, CDR1 is SGHDT and CDR2 YYEEEE. In DNA form, the CDR3 reads TGTGCCAGCAGCTTGGATCCGGGGAGCTATGGCTACACCTTC. Amino acids: CASSLDPGSYGYTF. Looking up the rest from reference TRBV5-6 and TRBJ1-2 gives the full variable domain: DAGVTQSPTHLIKTRGQQVTLRCSPKSGHDTVSWYQQALGQGPQFIFQYYEEEERQRGNFPDRFSGHQFPNYSSELNVNALLLGDSALYLCASSLDPGSYGYTFGSGTRLTVV.

This clonotype was seen only a few times. The V gene is TRBV6-2 or TRBV6-3, the J gene TRBJ2-7; D gene uncertain. Trimming stripped 5 bases from V and 1 base from J, with 18 bases between. Germline V gives CDR1 MNHEY, CDR2 SVGEGT. There are 16 residues in the CDR3. CDR3 sequence (DNA): TGTGCCAGCAGTCTTCAGACGTCAAAAGTATCCTACGAGCAGTACTTC. Protein product: CASSLQTSKVSYEQYF.

There are a few counts of this clonotype. DNA of the CDR3: TGTGCCAGCAGCTTCAACCTCCCAGGGAGGGAGACCCAGTACTTC. This codes for CASSFNLPGRETQYF. The rearrangement joins TRBV7-2 to TRBJ2-5; D perhaps matches TRBD2 (6 bases). The CDR3 extends over 15 amino acids. The germline CDR1 and CDR2 sequences are SGHTA and FQGNSA. The V end lost 3 bases, the J end lost 5 bases, and 16 bases lay between the germline ends.

This clonotype was found many times. Mismatch with germline at one junction end may stem from a read error. The CDR3 DNA is TGCGCCAGCAGGGGCCTCGCGAATGAGCAGTTCTTC. This gives the protein CASRGLANEQFF. The chain combines TRBV7-9 with TRBJ2-1, with TRBD1 as a possible D gene (6 bases). CDR1 is SEHNR and CDR2 is FQNEAQ in the germline V gene (reference sequence). The CDR3 consists of 12 residues.

This clonotype occurred a few times. This sequence joins TRBV6-2 or TRBV6-3 and TRBJ2-1, with 10 bases matching TRBD2. Germline V gives CDR1 MNHEY, CDR2 SVGEGT. This CDR3 region has 14 residues. The ends lost 7 bases at V and 6 bases at J; junction bases unmatched: 6. CDR3 protein: CASTVLAGSNEQFF. The CDR3 coding sequence is TGTGCCAGCACCGTACTAGCGGGAAGCAATGAGCAGTTCTTC.

The chain is built from TRBV5-1 and TRBJ1-1; a possible D gene is TRBD1 (5 bases). In germline, CDR1 is SGHRS, CDR2 YFSETQ. The CDR3 spans 15 residues. With 0 bases removed from V and 2 bases from J, the gap between germline ends came to 11 bases. Here the CDR3 DNA reads TGCGCCAGCAGCTTGGAGGGGAGGGGCAACACTGAAGCTTTCTTT. As protein: CASSLEGRGNTEAFF. The whole variable domain, filled in from reference TRBV5-1 and TRBJ1-1, reads KAGVTQTPRYLIKTRGQQVTLSCSPISGHRSVSWYQQTPGQGLQFLFEYFSETQRNKGNFPGRFSGRQFSNSRSEMNVSTLELGDSALYLCASSLEGRGNTEAFFGQGTRLTVV.

In regard to this clonotype: An end of the junction differs from the germline gene, which may be a read error. The rearrangement links TRBV5-1 to TRBJ2-1; 8 bases are shared with TRBD2. The CDR3 runs to 15 residues. Germline values: CDR1 SGHRS, CDR2 YFSETQ. In DNA form, the CDR3 reads TGCGCCAGCAGCTCAGGGACTAGTTTTGGAAGTGAGCAGTCCTTC. This sequence encodes CASSSGTSFGSEQSF.

The chain combines TRBV28 with TRBJ2-5; TRBD2 aligns across 9 bases. CDR1 MDHEN and CDR2 SYDVKM come from the germline V gene. This CDR3 is 16 amino acids long. Trimming removed 8 bases from V and 0 bases from J; junction bases left unmatched: 10. DNA for the CDR3: TGTGCCAGCGAAGGGGCTAGCGGGACGTACCAAGAGACCCAGTACTTC. Translated: CASEGASGTYQETQYF.

As for this clonotype: Compared with germline, one end of the junction differs, possibly owing to a read error. The genes are TRBV18 and TRBJ1-1; tentatively, D is TRBD1 (5 bases). Germline CDR1 reads KGHSH; CDR2 reads LQKENI. The length of the CDR3 is 19 residues. DNA for the CDR3: TGTGCCAGCTCACCACCGGCGGGGCCAGCGGATGTCAGGAACACTGAGGCTTTCTTT. This encodes CASSPPAGPADVRNTEAFF.